This entry lists 31 T cell receptor beta chains sequenced from one sample in a study of cytomegalovirus exposure and HLA in healthy donors. The primer mix had 60 Vbeta and 13 Jbeta primers. Method: immunoSEQ multiplex PCR; TCRdb's copy keeps in-frame clones and lacks some. Of 180,000 or so clones listed, roughly four fifths were seen once; the top ten hold 2.9%. Sequencing was performed on PBMCs. The receptors here all came from a male donor in good health and CMV-seronegative.

The chain joins TRBV4-2 to TRBJ1-2; 7 bases match TRBD1. CDR3 length equals 18 residues. V was clipped by 0 bases and J by 3 bases; unmatched bases: 13. Germline CDR1 and CDR2: LGHNA and YNFKEQ. CDR3 protein: CASSQDILSAGTDYGYTF. The CDR3 DNA reads as TGTGCCAGCAGCCAAGATATTTTGTCCGCAGGGACAGACTATGGCTACACCTTC.

Details on this clone: At one end, the junction sequence differs from germline, possibly due to a read error. V is TRBV10-3 and J is TRBJ1-3; D remains ambiguous. Germline CDR1 reads ENHRY; CDR2 reads SYGVKD. There are 14 residues in the CDR3. The CDR3 region is CAIPTDKNGKTIYF. CDR3 DNA sequence: TGTGCCATTCCCACAGACAAGAATGGAAAAACCATATATTTT.

This chain connects TRBV5-1 to TRBJ1-5, with 9 bases that match TRBD1. Per the germline V gene, CDR1 is SGHRS and CDR2 is YFSETQ. Trimming took 4 bases from V and 8 from J; bases not matched to a gene: 7. The length of the CDR3 is 14 residues. CDR3 DNA: TGCGCCAGCAGCCCAGGACAGGGGAGGGAGCCCCAGCATTTT. Its protein is CASSPGQGREPQHF.

The chain combines TRBV5-1 with TRBJ1-1; TRBD1 is a possible D gene (5 bases). Trimming left V 2 bases short and J 3 bases short, with 17 bases between. The CDR3 spans 16 residues. Looked up from germline, CDR1 is SGHRS and CDR2 is YFSETQ. The CDR3, as DNA: TGCGCCAGCAGCTTTGGCTATTATCAGGGTGACACTGAAGCTTTCTTT. Translation gives CASSFGYYQGDTEAFF.

The chain uses TRBV9 and TRBJ2-5; TRBD1 aligns across 12 bases. Trimming cost V 3 bases and J 5 bases; bases outside gene matches: 5. Germline CDR1 and CDR2: SGDLS and YYNGEE. The CDR3 runs 15 residues. CDR3 DNA: TGTGCCAGCAGCGGGGACAGGGGGCTCTTGGAGACCCAGTACTTC. Its translation: CASSGDRGLLETQYF. Full variable domain (remainder filled in from reference TRBV9 and TRBJ2-5): DSGVTQTPKHLITATGQRVTLRCSPRSGDLSVYWYQQSLDQGLQFLIQYYNGEERAKGNILERFSAQQFPDLHSELNLSSLELGDSALYFCASSGDRGLLETQYFGPGTRLLVL.

The chain carries TRBV29-1 and TRBJ2-1; 9 nucleotides agree with TRBD2. CDR3 length equals 19 residues. V gave up 3 bases and J gave up 6 bases; unmatched junction bases: 21. CDR1 and CDR2 from the germline V gene are SQVTM and ANQGSEA. The CDR3 sequence is CSVDHWGGRAQEAANEQFF. The CDR3 DNA is TGCAGCGTTGATCATTGGGGCGGGAGGGCCCAGGAGGCGGCCAATGAGCAGTTCTTC.

This chain uses TRBV6-5 with TRBJ1-1, with a tentative D call TRBD1 (5 bases). CDR1 and CDR2 from the germline V gene are MNHEY and SVGAGI. V lost 6 bases, J lost 5 bases, and 10 bases lay in between. The CDR3 length is 12 residues. Written as DNA, the CDR3 is TGTGCCAGCAGACAGGTTTGGACTGAAGCTTTCTTT. Encoded protein: CASRQVWTEAFF.

This clone has only a few counts. This chain links TRBV7-2 with TRBJ1-1; D remains ambiguous. CDR1 and CDR2 from the germline V gene are SGHTA and FQGNSA. V was pared by 1 base and J by 4 bases, with 16 bases between. CDR3 length: 16 residues. The CDR3 DNA is TGTGCCAGCAGCTTAGTCCCCCAACGGGTATCCACTGAAGCTTTCTTT. It codes for CASSLVPQRVSTEAFF. The full variable domain, in which reference TRBV7-2 and TRBJ1-1 provide the parts outside the CDR3, is GAGVSQSPSNKVTEKGKDVELRCDPISGHTALYWYRQSLGQGLEFLIYFQGNSAPDKSGLPSDRFSAERTGGSVSTLTIQRTQQEDSAVYLCASSLVPQRVSTEAFFGQGTRLTVV.

This chain connects TRBV10-3 to TRBJ2-7; TRBD2 matches 8 bases. V trimming: 2 bases; J trimming: 5 bases; junction bases outside the gene matches: 8. Germline V gene lookup returns CDR1 ENHRY and CDR2 SYGVKD. The CDR3 loop spans 15 amino acids. CDR3 in amino acids: CAISEALADNDEQYF. DNA for the CDR3: TGTGCCATCAGTGAGGCACTAGCGGATAACGACGAGCAGTACTTC.

This chain links TRBV9 with TRBJ2-7; a possible D gene is TRBD1 (5 bases). This CDR3 region has 13 residues. V lost 3 bases to trimming and J lost 7 bases, with 14 bases between them. Germline assignment: CDR1 SGDLS and CDR2 YYNGEE. CDR3 in DNA: TGTGCCAGCAGCGAGACAGACATGGTTGAGCAGTACTTC. Translated, it gives CASSETDMVEQYF.

The chain links TRBV6-1 to TRBJ1-3; 7 nucleotides align to TRBD1. The CDR3 spans 15 residues. Germline V gene data show CDR1 as MNHNS and CDR2 as SASEGT. Trimming removed 6 bases from V and 0 bases from J; junction bases left unmatched: 5. The CDR3: CASRSGQRSGNTIYF. The CDR3, as DNA: TGTGCCAGCAGGTCGGGACAGCGCTCTGGAAACACCATATATTTT.

This rearrangement joins TRBV28 to TRBJ1-5, with 9 bases aligning to TRBD1. Germline assignment: CDR1 MDHEN and CDR2 SYDVKM. J was trimmed by 5 bases and V by 2 bases; bases with no gene match: 1. There are 14 residues in the CDR3. In nucleotides, the CDR3 is TGTGCCAGCAGTTTAACAGGGGGCTATCAGCCCCAGCATTTT. Translation gives CASSLTGGYQPQHF.

The J gene is TRBJ2-3, the V gene TRBV5-1, with no clear D. The germline V gene has CDR1 SGHRS and CDR2 YFSETQ. This CDR3 is 15 amino acids long. V lost 0 bases, J lost 1 base, and 9 bases lay in between. In nucleotides, the CDR3 is TGCGCCAGCAGCTTGGTCGATGTAGGCACAGATACGCAGTATTTT. It translates to CASSLVDVGTDTQYF.

V gene TRBV9 combines with J gene TRBJ1-5; no definite D call. Germline CDR1 SGDLS, CDR2 YYNGEE. The CDR3 runs 13 residues. V was cut by 0 bases and J by 6 bases, with 7 bases left in between. The CDR3 sequence is CASSVDPGQPQHF. The CDR3 bases are TGTGCCAGCAGCGTAGACCCGGGTCAGCCCCAGCATTTT.

This clone was observed a handful of times. The chain employs TRBV28 and TRBJ1-1; D possibly corresponds to TRBD1 (6 bases). Looked up from germline, CDR1 is MDHEN and CDR2 is SYDVKM. Trimming pared 2 bases from V and 3 bases from J, leaving 16 bases between. The CDR3 totals 16 residues. The CDR3 DNA reads TGTGCCAGCAGTTTAGCAGGGGATACCGGGGACACTGAAGCTTTCTTT. Translated, it gives CASSLAGDTGDTEAFF.

The V call is TRBV30, the J call TRBJ1-6; tentatively, D is TRBD1 (6 bases). The length of the CDR3 is 16 residues. V was trimmed by 4 bases and J by 5 bases, leaving 18 bases between them. In germline, CDR1 is GTSNPN, CDR2 SVGIG (reference sequence). As DNA, the CDR3 is TGTGCCTGGAAAACGAGAGGGGGAGGGAATAATTCACCCCTCCACTTT. Translation: CAWKTRGGGNNSPLHF. Full variable domain (missing parts from reference TRBV30 and TRBJ1-6): SQTIHQWPATLVQPVGSPLSLECTVEGTSNPNLYWYRQAAGRGLQLLFYSVGIGQISSEVPQNLSASRPQDRQFILSSKKLLLSDSGFYLCAWKTRGGGNNSPLHFGNGTRLTVT.

The V gene is TRBV19, the J gene TRBJ1-5; 9 bases match TRBD1. The junction had 7 bases not matched to a gene; V was cut back by 7 bases and J by 6 bases. Germline V CDR1 and CDR2: LNHDA, SQIVND (reference sequence). CDR3 size: 14 residues. The CDR3 DNA reads as TGTGCCAGTACCGGCGACAGGGGGGGTCAGCCCCAGCATTTT. This encodes CASTGDRGGQPQHF.

This clone came up a few times. This chain links TRBV15 with TRBJ1-1; 7 positions agree with TRBD1. Per germline, CDR1 LNHNV and CDR2 YYDKDF (reference sequence). The CDR3 runs 14 residues. The junction had 4 bases not matched to a gene; V was cut back by 5 bases and J by 1 base. The CDR3 DNA reads as TGTGCCACCAGCCAGAGGGACAGGAACACTGAAGCTTTCTTT. Translation gives CATSQRDRNTEAFF.

The chain links TRBV11-2 to TRBJ1-1, with a weak D call TRBD1 (6 bases). V shed 6 bases and J shed 4 bases, with 18 bases lying between them. Germline values: CDR1 SGHAT, CDR2 FQNNGV. The CDR3 has 15 residues. Here the CDR3 reads CASRSTGGQGTEAFF. The CDR3 DNA sequence: TGTGCCAGCAGATCAACGGGGGGGCAGGGCACTGAAGCTTTCTTT. Variable domain in full (rest from reference TRBV11-2 and TRBJ1-1): EAGVAQSPRYKIIEKRQSVAFWCNPISGHATLYWYQQILGQGPKLLIQFQNNGVVDDSQLPKDRFSAERLKGVDSTLKIQPAKLEDSAVYLCASRSTGGQGTEAFFGQGTRLTVV.

The chain has TRBV7-2 and TRBJ1-4; D may be TRBD1 (6 bases). Germline V gene lookup returns CDR1 SGHTA and CDR2 FQGNSA. CDR3 length equals 16 residues. V shed 5 bases and J shed 8 bases, with 21 bases lying between them. The CDR3 DNA reads TGTGCCAGCAGCCGACTTGGCGGGGGGCTTGTGGAAAAACTGTTTTTT. Its translation: CASSRLGGGLVEKLFF.

This clone was seen once. V gene TRBV25-1 combines with J gene TRBJ1-5; D may be TRBD1 (5 bases). The V end lost 4 bases, the J end lost 0 bases, and 10 bases lay between the germline ends. The CDR3 loop spans 15 amino acids. CDR1 and CDR2 (germline): MGHDK, SYGVNS. CDR3 sequence: CASSAGWDSNQPQHF. CDR3 in DNA: TGTGCCAGCAGTGCAGGGTGGGATAGCAATCAGCCCCAGCATTTT.

The rearrangement joins TRBV5-1 to TRBJ2-3; D unclear. The CDR3 length is 13 residues. V lost 4 bases to trimming and J lost 8 bases, with 14 bases between them. Germline V gives CDR1 SGHRS, CDR2 YFSETQ. CDR3 nucleotide sequence: TGCGCCAGCAGCGACCCGGGTCCTGGTACGCAGTATTTT. Translation gives CASSDPGPGTQYF.

The genes are TRBV4-2 and TRBJ1-6, with D uncertain. This CDR3 is 15 amino acids long. Germline V gene sequence: CDR1 LGHNA, CDR2 YNFKEQ. V shed 0 bases and J shed 8 bases, with 11 bases lying between them. The CDR3 sequence: CASSQDVPLDSPLHF. CDR3 in DNA: TGTGCCAGCAGCCAAGACGTCCCGCTAGATTCACCCCTCCACTTT.

This sequence joins TRBV6-5 and TRBJ2-5; perhaps TRBD1 as D (6 bases). This CDR3 is built from 13 residues. Germline CDR1 reads MNHEY; CDR2 reads SVGAGI. V was clipped by 5 bases and J by 10 bases, with 17 bases between them. DNA for the CDR3: TGTGCCAGCAGTCCGTGGACAGAGGCTATCCAGTACTTC. Its protein product is CASSPWTEAIQYF.

This clone was seen only a few times. The V and J genes are TRBV2 and TRBJ1-6; D gene ambiguous. Trimming removed 2 bases at V and 3 bases at J, with 8 bases between. From germline, CDR1 is SNHLY and CDR2 FYNNEI. CDR3 length: 15 amino acids. For the CDR3, the DNA is TGTGCCAGCAGTGAACTAGAATTCTATAATTCACCCCTCCACTTT. Translating it yields CASSELEFYNSPLHF.

J is TRBJ1-5 and V is TRBV25-1, with 11 bases aligning to TRBD1. Germline V gene data show CDR1 as MGHDK and CDR2 as SYGVNS. CDR3 length: 13 residues. The J segment lost 4 bases and the V segment lost 8 bases, leaving 1 base of the junction unmatched. CDR3 in amino acids: CASGQGANQPQHF. In DNA, the CDR3 is TGTGCCAGCGGACAGGGGGCGAATCAGCCCCAGCATTTT.

This chain connects TRBV6-5 to TRBJ1-2; D gene unclear. The germline V and J ends were trimmed by 5 bases and 8 bases, with 15 bases remaining between them. This CDR3 spans 13 amino acids. Germline V lookup: CDR1 MNHEY, CDR2 SVGAGI. The CDR3 bases are TGTGCCAGCAGTCCCCGGGAGTTGGGAGGCTACACCTTC. Its translation: CASSPRELGGYTF.

This chain joins TRBV7-9 and TRBJ1-1; D unclear. The germline V gene encodes CDR1 SEHNR and CDR2 FQNEAQ (reference sequence). This CDR3 comprises 13 residues. Trimming stripped 5 bases from V and 1 base from J, with 8 bases between. DNA for the CDR3: TGTGCCAGCAGCACGACACGGAACACTGAAGCTTTCTTT. It codes for CASSTTRNTEAFF. Filled out from reference TRBV7-9 and TRBJ1-1, the complete variable domain reads DTGVSQNPRHKITKRGQNVTFRCDPISEHNRLYWYRQTLGQGPEFLTYFQNEAQLEKSRLLSDRFSAERPKGSFSTLEIQRTEQGDSAMYLCASSTTRNTEAFFGQGTRLTVV.

The chain employs TRBV27 and TRBJ2-1; 8 nucleotides line up with TRBD2. This CDR3 region has 15 residues. Germline V lookup: CDR1 MNHEY, CDR2 SMNVEV (reference sequence). J lost 0 bases, V lost 7 bases, and 5 bases had no gene match. This CDR3 reads CASTLSGSSYNEQFF. The DNA for the CDR3 is TGTGCCAGCACCCTAAGCGGGAGCTCCTACAATGAGCAGTTCTTC.

J is TRBJ2-3 and V is TRBV6-5, with D possibly matching TRBD2 (6 bases). Germline CDR1 and CDR2: MNHEY and SVGAGI. V was pared by 4 bases and J by 10 bases, with 12 bases between. The CDR3 loop spans 12 amino acids. The CDR3 coding sequence is TGTGCCAGCAGTTTGGGGGGAAATGCGCAGTATTTT. Translation: CASSLGGNAQYF.

A few counts support this clone. This chain links TRBV5-4 with TRBJ2-7; D may be TRBD1 (6 bases). Germline CDR1 is SGHNT and CDR2 is YYREEE (reference sequence). V lost 4 bases to trimming and J lost 0 bases, with 14 bases between them. The CDR3 is made up of 15 amino acids. The DNA for the CDR3 is TGTGCCAGCAGCCCAACAGGACAGAACTCCTACGAGCAGTACTTC. Residues: CASSPTGQNSYEQYF.